This passage covers 20 T cell receptor beta chains from one sample sequenced in a study of T cells in Graves' hyperthyroidism and ophthalmopathy. The source material, RNA transcripts, was used to amplify TCR beta CDR3 regions. TCR CDR3 underwent first-round RT-PCR with the HTBI primer set. In TCRdb, the multiplex PCR reads were re-called with MiXCR into one record per CDR3 protein. The sample lists over 400,000 distinct CDR3 sequences; 20% to 25% were seen once. The sample consisted of blood. All receptors derive from a woman aged 70-85 years with Graves' ophthalmopathy.

This clonotype was detected many times. V gene TRBV10-3 combines with J gene TRBJ2-3; TRBD1 agrees at 7 bases. The germline V gene has CDR1 ENHRY and CDR2 SYGVKD. J was trimmed by 2 bases and V by 0 bases; bases with no gene match: 2. The CDR3 contains 15 residues. The chain's CDR3 is CAISESGQATDTQYF. The CDR3, as DNA: TGTGCCATCAGTGAGTCTGGACAGGCCACAGATACGCAGTATTTT.

V usage is TRBV7-2 and J usage is TRBJ1-1; D gene unclear. Germline lookup yields CDR1 SGHTA and CDR2 FQGNSA. The CDR3 runs 14 residues. Trimming stripped 5 bases from V and 1 base from J, with 11 bases between. CDR3 region: CASSPSQSNTEAFF. CDR3 in DNA: TGTGCCAGCAGCCCTAGTCAGTCGAACACTGAAGCTTTCTTT.

The table lists this clonotype with a few counts. This sequence joins TRBV20-1 and TRBJ2-5; D possibly corresponds to TRBD1 (6 bases). Germline CDR1 and CDR2: DFQATT and SNEGSKA (reference sequence). The V end lost 4 bases, the J end lost 11 bases, and 14 bases lay between the germline ends. The CDR3 spans 11 residues. This CDR3 is CSAKQGPLQYF. CDR3 in DNA: TGCAGTGCTAAACAGGGCCCACTACAGTACTTC.

This clonotype showed up just a few times. As DNA, the CDR3 is TGTGCCAGTAGTATCGACAGGCGATCCTACGAGCAGTACTTC. This translates into CASSIDRRSYEQYF. This rearrangement joins TRBV19 to TRBJ2-7; a weak D match, TRBD1 (6 bases). The CDR3 is 14 residues long. The germline CDR1 and CDR2 sequences are LNHDA and SQIVND (reference sequence). Deletions cut 3 bases from V and 1 base from J, with 10 bases between.

This clonotype was found a few times. The chain is built from TRBV19 and TRBJ1-5; D is unclear. Trimming removed 2 bases at V and 0 bases at J, with 8 bases between. The CDR3 spans 15 residues. The V gene's germline CDR1 is LNHDA and CDR2 SQIVND (reference sequence). CDR3 residues: CASSISGNSNQPQHF. As DNA, the CDR3 is TGTGCCAGTAGTATATCAGGAAATAGCAATCAGCCCCAGCATTTT.

V usage is TRBV6-1 and J usage is TRBJ2-6; TRBD1 agrees at 10 bases. This CDR3 has 17 amino acids. Germline CDR1 is MNHNS and CDR2 is SASEGT. Here the CDR3 DNA reads TGTGCTAGAAGTACCGGGACAGGGGTCTCTGGGGCCAACGTCCTGACTTTC. Translated: CARSTGTGVSGANVLTF.

The chain joins TRBV11-2 to TRBJ2-2; D may match TRBD1 or TRBD2 (5 bases each). CDR1 and CDR2 (germline): SGHAT, FQNNGV. The V end was cut by 5 bases, the J end by 0 bases, with 7 bases between. CDR3 size: 14 residues. The CDR3 sequence is CASSRDANTGELFF. The CDR3 region has the DNA TGTGCCAGCAGCAGGGACGCGAACACCGGGGAGCTGTTTTTT.

Ten or more counts support this clonotype. The J gene is TRBJ2-1, the V gene TRBV12-3 or TRBV12-4, with D possibly matching TRBD2 (5 bases). The V end lost 2 bases, the J end lost 2 bases, and 10 bases lay between the germline ends. The CDR3 contains 15 residues. The CDR3: CASSLTGWPYNEQFF. The CDR3 region has the DNA TGTGCCAGCAGTTTAACGGGATGGCCCTACAATGAGCAGTTCTTC.

This clonotype was found a few times. The DNA for the CDR3 is TGCGCCAGCAGCCAACTAGGGGGAAACACTGAAGCTTTCTTT. This sequence encodes CASSQLGGNTEAFF. The chain recombines TRBV5-1 with TRBJ1-1; D might be TRBD1 (6 bases). The germline V gene has CDR1 SGHRS and CDR2 YFSETQ. The CDR3 consists of 14 residues. V was trimmed by 4 bases and J by 2 bases, leaving 12 bases between them.

The J gene is TRBJ2-5, the V gene TRBV6-1, with D perhaps TRBD1 (6 bases). From germline, CDR1 is MNHNS and CDR2 SASEGT. The V end lost 6 bases, the J end lost 5 bases, and 16 bases lay between the germline ends. The CDR3 runs 14 residues. CDR3 region: CASRSQGLRETQYF. CDR3 DNA: TGTGCCAGCAGGAGTCAGGGGTTGCGGGAGACCCAGTACTTC.

This clonotype was detected only a few times. V usage is TRBV28 and J usage is TRBJ2-3, with 9 bases lining up with TRBD1. Per the germline V gene, CDR1 is MDHEN and CDR2 is SYDVKM. This CDR3 is built from 15 residues. V lost 6 bases to trimming and J lost 5 bases; unmatched junction nucleotides: 9. CDR3 amino acids: CASRLTGGRGDTQYF. DNA of the CDR3: TGTGCCAGCAGGTTAACAGGGGGCCGGGGAGATACGCAGTATTTT.

The sample holds a few counts of this clonotype. V and J are TRBV11-3 and TRBJ2-3, with D perhaps TRBD1 (6 bases). Germline CDR1 reads SGHNT; CDR2 reads YENEEA. This CDR3 is 20 amino acids long. V dropped 0 bases and J dropped 2 bases, with 24 bases sitting between them. Written as DNA, the CDR3 is TGTGCCAGCAGCTTAGAGGCAGGGCGGACCGGGACACACATCACAGATACGCAGTATTTT. Its protein product is CASSLEAGRTGTHITDTQYF.

This clonotype has a handful of counts. The chain couples TRBV7-2 to TRBJ1-1; D is undetermined. Germline-derived CDR1 and CDR2 are SGHTA and FQGNSA. The V gene lost 2 bases and the J gene lost 3 bases, with 10 bases spanning the gap. The CDR3 is 14 residues long. CDR3: CASSLNPPYTEAFF. The CDR3, as DNA: TGTGCCAGCAGCTTAAACCCCCCATACACTGAAGCTTTCTTT.

The CDR3: CASSQDFYGEGTNEKLFF. CDR3 nucleotides: TGTGCCAGCAGCCAAGATTTTTACGGGGAAGGAACTAATGAAAAACTGTTTTTT. V gene TRBV4-2 combines with J gene TRBJ1-4; D is undetermined. Germline V CDR1 and CDR2: LGHNA, YNFKEQ. There are 18 residues in the CDR3. The germline V and J ends were trimmed by 0 bases and 1 base, with 15 bases remaining between them.

The chain couples TRBV6-2 or TRBV6-3 to TRBJ2-3; the D gene is possibly TRBD1 (5 bases). The CDR3 sequence is 13 residues long. The V end lost 2 bases, the J end lost 5 bases, and 8 bases lay between the germline ends. Germline CDR1 and CDR2: MNHEY and SVGEGT. CDR3 bases: TGTGCCAGCAGTTACGGGGCCGGAGATACGCAGTATTTT. Translated: CASSYGAGDTQYF.

This clonotype was detected many times. CDR3 in amino acids: CASTILEGETQYF. The CDR3 DNA reads TGTGCCAGCACCATATTAGAGGGAGAGACCCAGTACTTC. The chain recombines TRBV6-1 with TRBJ2-5, with TRBD2 as a possible D gene (5 bases). Trimming cost V 7 bases and J 4 bases, with 13 bases left between them. Per germline, CDR1 MNHNS and CDR2 SASEGT. The CDR3 consists of 13 residues.

The J gene is TRBJ2-3, the V gene TRBV2; D might be TRBD2 (6 bases). Trimming took off 9 bases at V and 8 bases at J, with 18 bases between the two ends. Germline CDR1 is SNHLY and CDR2 is FYNNEI. CDR3 size: 13 residues. DNA of the CDR3: TGTGCCAGTACAGGACTAAAACGAGGTACGCAGTATTTT. Encoded protein: CASTGLKRGTQYF.

The CDR3 sequence is CASSAGLALETQYF. CDR3 coding DNA: TGTGCCAGCAGCGCGGGACTAGCGTTGGAGACCCAGTACTTC. The gene calls are TRBV9 and TRBJ2-5; 10 bases align to TRBD2. The CDR3 is made up of 14 amino acids. Germline CDR1 is SGDLS and CDR2 is YYNGEE. V lost 3 bases, J lost 5 bases, and 4 bases stayed unmatched.

V gene TRBV4-1 combines with J gene TRBJ1-2; D call uncertain. This CDR3 is built from 14 residues. The germline V gene has CDR1 MGHRA and CDR2 YSYEKL. The germline V and J ends were trimmed by 5 bases and 7 bases, with 17 bases remaining between them. The CDR3 is CASSTRSVGFGYTF. In DNA, the CDR3 is TGCGCCAGCAGCACCCGATCCGTCGGGTTTGGCTACACCTTC.

This rearrangement joins TRBV11-3 to TRBJ2-3; 11 bases map to TRBD1. The CDR3 is made up of 15 amino acids. Germline assignment: CDR1 SGHNT and CDR2 YENEEA. V lost 5 bases, J lost 4 bases, and 5 bases stayed unmatched. The CDR3 here is CASSPGQGVSDTQYF. The CDR3 bases are TGTGCCAGCAGCCCGGGACAGGGGGTGTCAGATACGCAGTATTTT.